This T cell receptor (beta chain) is from a study of T cell repertoires in cytomegalovirus infection. Study overall: Through public TCR beta signatures, both CMV infection and matching HLA type were indicated. Study results and limitations: Dominating the ex vivo response were TCR beta clonotypes that were CMV-specific and HLA-C-restricted.

TCRdb passed the reads through MiXCR, listing each CDR3 protein once. There are 250,000 to 300,000 distinct CDR3 sequences in the sample; 17% occur only once, and around half lies in the top ten. With regard to this clonotype: Its antigen is unidentified.

The germline V gene encodes CDR1 SQVTM and CDR2 ANQGSEA. This CDR3 is 12 amino acids long. V shed 2 bases and J shed 6 bases, with 10 bases lying between them. This TCR was sampled from a human donor in good health (CMV status not recorded). Some clones in this sample may be carry-over from other donors' samples. Sequenced sample: CD8+ T cells from PBMCs. The chain employs TRBV29-1 and TRBJ1-1, with D hard to call. The CDR3 DNA reads as TGCAGCGTTGAAATCCGGGTGGCTGAAGCTTTCTTT. Protein product: CSVEIRVAEAFF. The full variable domain, in which reference TRBV29-1 and TRBJ1-1 provide the parts outside the CDR3, is SAVISQKPSRDICQRGTSLTIQCQVDSQVTMMFWYRQQPGQSLTLIATANQGSEATYESGFVIDKFPISRPNLTFSTLTVSNMSPEDSSIYLCSVEIRVAEAFFGQGTRLTVV.